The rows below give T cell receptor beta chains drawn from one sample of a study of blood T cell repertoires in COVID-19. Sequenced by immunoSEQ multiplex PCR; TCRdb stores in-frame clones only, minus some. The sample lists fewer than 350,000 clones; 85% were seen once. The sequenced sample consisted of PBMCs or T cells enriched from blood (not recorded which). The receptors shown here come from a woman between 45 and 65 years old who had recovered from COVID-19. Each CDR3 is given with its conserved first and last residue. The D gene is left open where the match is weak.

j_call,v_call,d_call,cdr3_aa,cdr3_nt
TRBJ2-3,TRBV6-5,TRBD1,CASGPGDRVTDTQYF,TGTGCCAGCGGCCCCGGGGACAGGGTCACAGATACGCAGTATTTT
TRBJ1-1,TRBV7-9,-,CASSLEYRPLDTEAFF,TGTGCCAGCAGCTTAGAATACAGGCCCCTGGACACTGAAGCTTTCTTT
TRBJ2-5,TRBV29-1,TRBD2,CSVLGGYRGETQYF,TGCAGCGTTCTGGGGGGGTATAGGGGAGAGACCCAGTACTTC
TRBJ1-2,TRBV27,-,CASSSSERLGGYTF,TGTGCCAGCAGTTCCAGTGAGCGGCTAGGTGGCTACACCTTC
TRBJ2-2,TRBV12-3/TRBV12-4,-,CANQDGDTGELFF,TGTGCCAACCAAGACGGAGACACCGGGGAGCTGTTTTTT
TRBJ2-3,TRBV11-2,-,CASSLDHTDTQYF,TGTGCCAGCAGCTTAGACCACACAGATACGCAGTATTTT
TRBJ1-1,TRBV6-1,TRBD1,CASSAKWDRAHTEAFF,TGTGCCAGCAGTGCAAAATGGGACAGGGCACATACTGAAGCTTTCTTT
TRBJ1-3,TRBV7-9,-,CASSFSGSGNTIYF,TGTGCCAGCAGCTTTAGCGGCTCTGGAAACACCATATATTTT
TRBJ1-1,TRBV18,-,CASSFDRNEAFF,TGTGCCAGCTCATTCGACAGGAATGAAGCTTTCTTT
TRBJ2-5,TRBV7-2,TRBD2,CASSLNTAGGETQYF,TGTGCCAGCAGCTTAAACACTGCGGGAGGGGAGACCCAGTACTTC